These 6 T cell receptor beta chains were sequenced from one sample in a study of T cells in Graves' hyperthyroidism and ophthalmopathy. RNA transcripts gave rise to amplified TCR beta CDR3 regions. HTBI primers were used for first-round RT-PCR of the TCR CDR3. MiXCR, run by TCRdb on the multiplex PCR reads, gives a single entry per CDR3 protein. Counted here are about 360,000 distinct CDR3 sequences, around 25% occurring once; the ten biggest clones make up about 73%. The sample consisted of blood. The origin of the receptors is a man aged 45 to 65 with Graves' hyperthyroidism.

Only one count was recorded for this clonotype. The CDR3 loop is CASSYLNEKLFF. CDR3 sequence (DNA): TGTGCCAGCAGTTACCTTAATGAAAAACTGTTTTTT. The chain carries TRBV6-5 and TRBJ1-4, with D unclear. The CDR3 covers 12 residues. V lost 2 bases to trimming and J lost 4 bases, with 2 bases between them. The germline gives CDR1 MNHEY, CDR2 SVGAGI.

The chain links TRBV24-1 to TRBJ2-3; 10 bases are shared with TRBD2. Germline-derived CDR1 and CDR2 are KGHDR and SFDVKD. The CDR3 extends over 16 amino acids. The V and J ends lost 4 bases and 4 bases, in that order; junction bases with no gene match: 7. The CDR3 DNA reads TGTGCCACCAGTGACCTAGGTAGCGGGAGGTCAGATACGCAGTATTTT. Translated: CATSDLGSGRSDTQYF.

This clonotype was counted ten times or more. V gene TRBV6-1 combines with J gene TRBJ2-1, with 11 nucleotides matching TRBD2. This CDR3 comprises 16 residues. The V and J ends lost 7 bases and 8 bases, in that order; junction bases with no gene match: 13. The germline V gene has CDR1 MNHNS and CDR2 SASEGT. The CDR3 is CASTDGLAGGGYEQFF. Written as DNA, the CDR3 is TGTGCCAGCACCGACGGCCTAGCGGGAGGTGGGTATGAGCAGTTCTTC.

In nucleotides, the CDR3 is TGTGCCAGCAGCTTAGAGAGGAGAACCTCATCTGTAACTGAAGCTTTCTTT. Translation: CASSLERRTSSVTEAFF. The chain recombines TRBV7-9 with TRBJ1-1; D gene ambiguous. The V end lost 1 base, the J end lost 5 bases, and 20 bases lay between the germline ends. The CDR3 sequence is 17 residues long. The germline V gene has CDR1 SEHNR and CDR2 FQNEAQ (reference sequence).

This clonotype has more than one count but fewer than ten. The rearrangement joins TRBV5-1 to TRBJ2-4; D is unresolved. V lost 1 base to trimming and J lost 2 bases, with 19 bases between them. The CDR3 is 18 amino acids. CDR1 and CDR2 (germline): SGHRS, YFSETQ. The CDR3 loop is CASSLFRPTVGTKNIQYF. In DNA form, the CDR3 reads TGCGCCAGCAGCTTGTTTCGGCCCACGGTGGGAACCAAAAACATTCAGTACTTC.

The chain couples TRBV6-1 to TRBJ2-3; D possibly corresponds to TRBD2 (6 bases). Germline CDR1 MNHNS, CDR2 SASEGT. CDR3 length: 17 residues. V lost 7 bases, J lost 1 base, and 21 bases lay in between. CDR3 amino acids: CASIRSAGGLRTDTQYF. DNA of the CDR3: TGTGCCAGCATAAGAAGCGCAGGAGGGCTACGCACAGATACGCAGTATTTT.